The rows below give T cell receptor beta chains drawn from one sample of a study of cytomegalovirus exposure and HLA in healthy donors. Generated by immunoSEQ multiplex PCR, the TCRdb table keeps only in-frame clones and is missing some. In the table there are about 240,000 clones, approximately 83% of which are singletons. Sequenced input: PBMCs. The receptors were gathered from a woman aged 25 to 39 in good health and CMV-seropositive. CDR3s include the opening cysteine and the closing phenylalanine or tryptophan. A D gene is named only where the DNA matches it firmly. Clone size is given for some rows only: seen once, a few or many times, or a class if the clone is expanded.

d_gene	len	j_gene	abundance	v_gene	CDR3nt	CDR3aa
TRBD2	15	TRBJ2-7	NA	TRBV11-2	TGTGCCAGCAGCCGTGGACTAGCGGTGACCTACGAGCAGTACTTC	CASSRGLAVTYEQYF
TRBD2	15	TRBJ2-7	NA	TRBV6-1	TGTGCCAGCAGTGAACAGAGCGGGAGGGCCGGGGAGCAGTACTTC	CASSEQSGRAGEQYF
TRBD1	14	TRBJ1-5	once	TRBV4-1	TGCGCCAGCAGCCAAGGACAGGGAAATCAGCCCCAGCATTTT	CASSQGQGNQPQHF
TRBD2	15	TRBJ2-7	NA	TRBV6-5	TGTGCCAGCAGACCGAGAGCGGGAGGGTTTTACGAGCAGTACTTC	CASRPRAGGFYEQYF
TRBD1	17	TRBJ2-1	NA	TRBV4-1	TGCGCCAGCAGCCAGGACCCGCCGGGACAGGCTTACAATGAGCAGTTCTTC	CASSQDPPGQAYNEQFF
NA	15	TRBJ2-7	NA	TRBV2	TGTGCCAGCAGGAAAAATACAGGGTCTGGATACGAGCAGTACTTC	CASRKNTGSGYEQYF
NA	14	TRBJ2-5	NA	TRBV29-1	TGCAGCGTTGAAGGGCGACAGAACCAAGAGACCCAGTACTTC	CSVEGRQNQETQYF
TRBD1	13	TRBJ2-7	NA	TRBV5-5	TGTGCCAGCAGCCCGGACAGGGGAGGCGAGCAGTACTTC	CASSPDRGGEQYF
NA	15	TRBJ1-2	NA	TRBV6-6	TGTGCCAGCAGTTACCGTGCGGGGGCGAACTATGGCTACACCTTC	CASSYRAGANYGYTF
NA	16	TRBJ1-2	NA	TRBV18	TGTGCCAGCTCACCAGGCGGAACACCTCTTCTCCTAGGCTACACCTTC	CASSPGGTPLLLGYTF